The clone carrying this TCR beta chain is a singleton in its sample. Its antigen is as yet unknown. These data are taken from a study of OX40 agonist ivuxolimab in advanced cancers. About the study: The drug used for patients, ivuxolimab, was an agonistic anti-OX40 (CD134) antibody. Findings and limits, study-wide: The antigens recognized by the expanded peripheral T cells, that is their antigen specificity, were not determined. There were, on average, more expanded clones in CD8+ T cells than in CD4+.

Some clones are missing from TCRdb's copy, which holds only in-frame ones; the method was immunoSEQ multiplex PCR. The sample lists fewer than 85,000 clones; more than 85% were seen once. This CDR3 region has 15 residues. The TCR originated in an adult with an advanced solid tumor such as melanoma, head and neck, liver or kidney cancer. J is TRBJ2-7 and V is TRBV21-1; TRBD2 is the table's D call and was not checked against the DNA. TRBV21-1 is tagged as a pseudogene. The source was CD4+ or CD8+ T cells sorted from blood, collected in a trial of the OX40 agonist ivuxolimab. The CDR3 DNA follows: TGTGCCAGAAGGGGACTAGCGGGGGAGTGGTACGAGCAGTACTTC. It codes for CARRGLAGEWYEQYF.